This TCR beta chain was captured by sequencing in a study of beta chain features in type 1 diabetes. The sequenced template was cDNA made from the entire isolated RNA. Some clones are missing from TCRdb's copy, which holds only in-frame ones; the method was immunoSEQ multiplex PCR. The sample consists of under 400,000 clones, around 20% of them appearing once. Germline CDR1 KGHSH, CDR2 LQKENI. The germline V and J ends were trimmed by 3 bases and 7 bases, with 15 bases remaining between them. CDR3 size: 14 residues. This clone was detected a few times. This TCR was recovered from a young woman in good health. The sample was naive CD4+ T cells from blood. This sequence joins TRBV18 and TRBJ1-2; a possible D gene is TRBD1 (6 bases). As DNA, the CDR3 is TGTGCCAGCTCACCGAACAGGGATAGTGTTGGCTACACCTTC. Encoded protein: CASSPNRDSVGYTF.